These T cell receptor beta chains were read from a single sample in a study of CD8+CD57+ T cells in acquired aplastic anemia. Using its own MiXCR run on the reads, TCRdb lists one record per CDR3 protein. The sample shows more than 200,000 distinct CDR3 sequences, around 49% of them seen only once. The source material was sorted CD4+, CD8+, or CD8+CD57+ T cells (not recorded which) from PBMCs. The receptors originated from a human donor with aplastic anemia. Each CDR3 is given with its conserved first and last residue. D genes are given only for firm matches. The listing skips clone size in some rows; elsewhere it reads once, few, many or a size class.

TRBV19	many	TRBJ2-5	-	CASSISGRGTETQYF	TGTGCCAGTAGTATAAGTGGTCGGGGAACGGAGACCCAGTACTTC
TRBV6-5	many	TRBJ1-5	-	CASSYLGHHQPQHF	TGTGCCAGCAGTTACTTGGGACATCATCAGCCCCAGCATTTT
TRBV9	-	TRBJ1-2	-	CASSVSGPYGYTF	TGTGCCAGCAGCGTATCAGGGCCCTATGGCTACACCTTC
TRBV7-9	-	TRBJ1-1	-	CASSSLSPNTEAFF	TGTGCCAGCAGCTCCCTATCTCCGAACACTGAAGCTTTCTTT
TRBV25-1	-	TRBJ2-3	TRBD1	CASSLPGQDTQYF	TGTGCCAGCAGCTTACCGGGACAGGATACGCAGTATTTT
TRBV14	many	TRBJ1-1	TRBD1	CASVPGQGVWNTEAFF	TGTGCCAGTGTACCGGGACAGGGGGTCTGGAACACTGAAGCTTTCTTT
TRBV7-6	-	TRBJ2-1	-	CASSRRGYNEQFF	TGTGCCAGCAGCCGGAGGGGATACAATGAGCAGTTCTTC
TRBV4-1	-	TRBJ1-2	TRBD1	CASSPPTGGYGYTF	TGCGCCAGCAGCCCCCCTACAGGGGGCTATGGCTACACCTTC
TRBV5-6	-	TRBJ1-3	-	CASSSDGRLYSGNTIYF	TGTGCCAGCAGCTCAGACGGGCGACTTTACTCTGGAAACACCATATATTTT
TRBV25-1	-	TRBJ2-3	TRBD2	CASRTSADTQYF	TGTGCCAGTCGGACTAGCGCAGATACGCAGTATTTT
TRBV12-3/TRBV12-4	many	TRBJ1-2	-	CASSSVNYGYTF	TGTGCCAGCAGTTCCGTTAACTATGGCTACACCTTC
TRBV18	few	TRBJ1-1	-	CASSYRDKRGDTEAFF	TGTGCCAGCTCGTACCGGGACAAACGAGGGGACACTGAAGCTTTCTTT
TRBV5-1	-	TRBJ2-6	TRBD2	CASSGPGGSGANVLTF	TGCGCCAGCAGCGGCCCGGGGGGGTCTGGGGCCAACGTCCTGACTTTC
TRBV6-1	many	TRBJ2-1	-	CASSEYSHNEQFF	TGTGCCAGCAGTGAATACTCCCACAATGAGCAGTTCTTC
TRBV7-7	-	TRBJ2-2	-	CASSRSGGRSSGELFF	TGTGCCAGCAGCCGAAGTGGGGGGCGATCGTCCGGGGAGCTGTTTTTT
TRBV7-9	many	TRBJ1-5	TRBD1	CASSYSDRESQHF	TGTGCCAGCAGCTATTCCGACAGGGAGTCCCAGCATTTT
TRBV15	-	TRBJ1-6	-	CATSRYRDNSPLHF	TGTGCCACCAGCAGGTACAGAGATAATTCACCCCTCCACTTT
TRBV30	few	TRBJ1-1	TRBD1	CAWIQGDTEAFF	TGTGCCTGGATTCAGGGGGACACTGAAGCTTTCTTT
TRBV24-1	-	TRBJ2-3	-	CATSDPGERSGWEDTQYF	TGTGCCACCAGTGATCCGGGAGAGAGAAGCGGGTGGGAAGATACGCAGTATTTT
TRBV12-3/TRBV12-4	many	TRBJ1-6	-	CASSLGKLPNSPLHF	TGTGCCAGCAGTTTAGGGAAGCTCCCTAATTCACCCCTCCACTTT
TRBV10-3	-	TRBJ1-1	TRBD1	CAISEGQGSLNTEAFF	TGTGCCATCAGTGAGGGACAGGGGTCCTTGAACACTGAAGCTTTCTTT
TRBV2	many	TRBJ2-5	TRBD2	CASSEGGGAGETQYF	TGTGCCAGCAGTGAGGGCGGGGGGGCCGGTGAGACCCAGTACTTC
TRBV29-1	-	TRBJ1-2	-	CSFLEDYGYTF	TGCAGCTTTTTGGAGGACTATGGCTACACCTTC
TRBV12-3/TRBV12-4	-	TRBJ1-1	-	CASSWAWNTEAFF	TGTGCCAGCAGTTGGGCTTGGAACACTGAAGCTTTCTTT
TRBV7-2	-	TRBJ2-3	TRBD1	CASSPAVGQVTNEQYF	TGTGCCAGCAGCCCGGCCGTGGGACAGGTTACTAATGAGCAGTATTTT
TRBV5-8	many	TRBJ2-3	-	CASSFPSRRGTTDTQYF	TGTGCCAGCAGCTTTCCTTCCCGCAGGGGAACCACAGATACGCAGTATTTT
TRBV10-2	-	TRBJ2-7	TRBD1	CASTGQRVYEQHF	TGCGCCAGTACGGGACAGCGAGTCTACGAGCAGCACTTC
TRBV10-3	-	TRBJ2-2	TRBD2	CAISESGLAGAGELFF	TGTGCCATCAGTGAGTCGGGACTAGCGGGGGCCGGGGAGCTGTTTTTT
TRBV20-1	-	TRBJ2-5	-	CSASGGPQETQYF	TGCAGTGCTAGCGGAGGGCCCCAAGAGACCCAGTACTTC
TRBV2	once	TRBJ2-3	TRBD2	CASRYGTSGDSDTQYF	TGTGCCAGCAGATACGGGACTAGCGGAGATTCAGATACGCAGTATTTT
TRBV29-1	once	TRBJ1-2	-	CSVEGVDRGYTF	TGCAGCGTTGAGGGGGTTGACCGTGGCTACACCTTC
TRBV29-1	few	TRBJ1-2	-	CSAEPDGGRVIF	TGCAGCGCCGAACCAGACGGGGGAAGGGTCATTTTC
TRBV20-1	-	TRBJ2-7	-	CSASSRGGVYEQYF	TGCAGTGCTAGTTCCCGTGGGGGAGTTTACGAGCAGTACTTC
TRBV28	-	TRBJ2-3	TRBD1	CASSWGQAGTDTQYF	TGTGCCAGCAGTTGGGGACAGGCGGGCACAGATACGCAGTATTTT
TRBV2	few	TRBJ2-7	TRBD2	CASTRLAGFNEQYF	TGTGCCAGCACTCGACTAGCGGGGTTCAACGAGCAGTACTTC
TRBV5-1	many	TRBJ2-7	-	CASSLVGDYEQYF	TGCGCCAGCAGCCTGGTGGGAGATTACGAGCAGTACTTC
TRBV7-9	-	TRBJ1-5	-	CASSLTGLNQPQHF	TGTGCCAGCAGCCTAACGGGCTTGAATCAGCCCCAGCATTTT
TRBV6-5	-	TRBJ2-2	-	CASSYRGELFF	TGTGCCAGCAGTTACAGGGGGGAGCTGTTTTTT
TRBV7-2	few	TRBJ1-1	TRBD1	CASSPGVDRALSEAFF	TGTGCCAGCAGCCCAGGGGTCGACAGGGCCCTCTCTGAAGCTTTCTTT
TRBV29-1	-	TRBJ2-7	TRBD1	CSVGGTGGLGRYEQYF	TGCAGCGTTGGTGGGACAGGGGGTCTCGGCCGTTACGAGCAGTACTTC
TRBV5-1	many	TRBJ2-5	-	CASGGGGAVETQYF	TGCGCCAGCGGCGGAGGGGGCGCGGTAGAGACCCAGTACTTC
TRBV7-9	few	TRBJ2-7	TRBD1	CASSRSGTGDYEQYF	TGTGCCAGCAGCCGATCCGGCACAGGGGACTACGAGCAGTACTTC
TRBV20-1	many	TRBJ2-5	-	CSAPEPQGGSETQYF	TGCAGTGCTCCCGAGCCCCAGGGGGGGTCGGAGACCCAGTACTTC
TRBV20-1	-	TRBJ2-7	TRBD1	CGARPPRDRYEQYF	TGCGGTGCTCGCCCCCCCCGGGACAGATACGAGCAGTACTTC
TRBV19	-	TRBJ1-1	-	CASSIGTDGAAEAFF	TGTGCCAGTAGTATTGGGACGGACGGAGCGGCTGAAGCTTTCTTT
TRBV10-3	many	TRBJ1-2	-	CAISVQATGSGYTF	TGTGCCATCAGTGTTCAGGCGACGGGGTCTGGCTACACCTTC
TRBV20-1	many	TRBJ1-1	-	CSAREGAENTEAFF	TGCAGTGCTAGAGAGGGTGCCGAGAACACTGAAGCTTTCTTT
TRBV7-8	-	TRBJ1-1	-	CASSLDALNRAAFF	TGTGCCAGCAGCTTAGACGCACTAAACAGGGCAGCTTTCTTT
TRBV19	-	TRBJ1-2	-	CASSTSDSFYGYTF	TGTGCCAGTAGTACCTCGGACAGTTTCTATGGCTACACCTTC
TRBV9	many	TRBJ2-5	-	CASSVGIGQPEETQYF	TGTGCCAGCAGCGTAGGGATAGGTCAGCCTGAAGAGACCCAGTACTTC
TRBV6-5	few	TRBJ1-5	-	CASRRVSNQPQHF	TGTGCCAGCAGACGGGTAAGCAATCAGCCCCAGCATTTT
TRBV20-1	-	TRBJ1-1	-	CSARVRAEAFF	TGCAGTGCTAGGGTTCGCGCTGAAGCTTTCTTT
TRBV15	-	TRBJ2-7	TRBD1	CATSSSGTGSYEQYF	TGTGCCACCAGCAGCTCCGGGACAGGATCCTACGAGCAGTACTTC
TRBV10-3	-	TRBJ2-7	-	CAISDSAGDPYEQYF	TGTGCCATCAGTGACTCCGCCGGGGATCCCTACGAGCAGTACTTC
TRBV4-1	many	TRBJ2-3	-	CASSQDLARTDTQYF	TGCGCCAGCAGCCAAGATCTTGCTCGGACAGATACGCAGTATTTT
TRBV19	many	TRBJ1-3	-	CASTESTGNTIYF	TGTGCCAGTACGGAGAGCACTGGAAACACCATATATTTT
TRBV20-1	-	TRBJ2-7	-	CSARAQGMAYEQYF	TGCAGTGCTAGGGCACAGGGTATGGCCTACGAGCAGTACTTC
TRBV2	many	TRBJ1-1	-	CASIDRPNTEAFF	TGTGCCAGCATCGACAGGCCGAACACTGAAGCTTTCTTT